The source of this T cell receptor (beta chain) is a study of T-cell memory formation after mild COVID-19. In the study overall: There were largely donor-specific TCR clusters.

Turning to this clonotype: Its antigen remains unidentified.

CDR1 is LNHNV, CDR2 YYDKDF, per germline (reference sequence). Trimming cost V 3 bases and J 2 bases, with 11 bases left between them. The CDR3 sequence is 14 residues long. Using constant-segment primers, 5'RACE produced TCR alpha and TCR beta cDNA libraries carrying sample barcodes and UMIs. TCRdb re-called the 5' RACE reads through MiXCR, storing one row per CDR3 protein. The repertoire holds around 200,000 distinct CDR3 sequences, around 27% seen once, with roughly 11% in the top ten. Regarding the study as a whole: Clones shrinking from day 15 to 85 showed even CD4/CD8 mixes; later expanders tilted CD4+. Memory cells collected pre-infection included some clones that later responded, suggesting cross-reactive memory joined.

J is TRBJ2-7 and V is TRBV15; TRBD2 is a possible D gene (5 bases). The sequencing sample was made of PBMCs or a T cell subset sorted from them (not recorded which). This receptor was taken from an adult woman who had mild COVID-19 (a few samples of this study predate the infection). Cell type and time point are not known. CDR3 in amino acids: CATSSPLRAYEQYF. In DNA, the CDR3 is TGTGCCACCAGCAGCCCGTTGAGGGCCTACGAGCAGTACTTC.